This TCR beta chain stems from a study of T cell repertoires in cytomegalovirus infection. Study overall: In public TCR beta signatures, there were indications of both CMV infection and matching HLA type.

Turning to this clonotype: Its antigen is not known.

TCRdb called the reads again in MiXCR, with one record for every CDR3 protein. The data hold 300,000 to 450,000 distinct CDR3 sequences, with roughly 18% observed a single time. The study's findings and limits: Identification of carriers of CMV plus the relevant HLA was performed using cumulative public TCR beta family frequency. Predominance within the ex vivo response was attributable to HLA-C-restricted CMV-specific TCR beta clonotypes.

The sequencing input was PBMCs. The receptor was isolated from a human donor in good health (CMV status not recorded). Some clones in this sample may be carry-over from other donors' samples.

CDR3 DNA sequence: TGTGCCAGCAGCTTAGGGACTGCCAAAGAGACCCAGTACTTC. It encodes CASSLGTAKETQYF. This chain connects TRBV11-2 to TRBJ2-5; D might be TRBD2 (5 bases). V lost 1 base and J 3 bases, leaving 9 bases between the germline ends. The CDR3 loop spans 14 amino acids. Germline CDR1 SGHAT, CDR2 FQNNGV.